The 30 T cell receptor beta chains below come from one sample, sequenced in a study of shared clonotypes between healthy human individuals. Positive CCR7 selection of CD45RO-negative cells yielded the naive CD8 cells, and terminally differentiated effector memory CD45RA+ cells were excluded. Generated by immunoSEQ multiplex PCR, the TCRdb table keeps only in-frame clones and is missing some. The sample consists of about 2.1 million clones, about 93% of them appearing once. The specimen sequenced was naive CD8+ T cells from PBMCs. These receptors originate from a man aged 18 to 35 in good health. Some clones in this sample may be carry-over from other donors' samples.

The CDR3 DNA sequence: TGCGCCAGCAGTGAGCCCGGGACTAGCGGGAACAATGAGCAGTTCTTC. Amino acid sequence: CASSEPGTSGNNEQFF. The J gene is TRBJ2-1, the V gene TRBV10-1; 13 nucleotides line up with TRBD2. The germline V gene has CDR1 WNHNN and CDR2 SYGVQD (reference sequence). The CDR3 runs to 16 residues. V gave up 2 bases and J gave up 5 bases; unmatched junction bases: 3.

The chain is built from TRBV7-2 and TRBJ2-6; D unclear. The V gene's germline CDR1 is SGHTA and CDR2 FQGNSA. This CDR3 region has 15 residues. V lost 3 bases and J lost 3, with 9 bases in between. Here the CDR3 reads CASSFVSGGANVLTF. The CDR3 DNA follows: TGTGCCAGCAGCTTCGTTTCGGGTGGGGCCAACGTCCTGACTTTC.

This rearrangement joins TRBV5-5 to TRBJ2-7; 11 nucleotides line up with TRBD1. This CDR3 is built from 17 residues. In germline, CDR1 is SGHKS, CDR2 YYEKEE (reference sequence). With V trimmed by 4 bases and J by 6 bases, 15 bases remained unmatched. DNA of the CDR3: TGTGCCAGCAGCCAGTGCTCGGGACAGGGGGTTCTCTGCGAGCAGTACTTC. As protein: CASSQCSGQGVLCEQYF.

The rearrangement joins TRBV5-1 to TRBJ1-4, with a tentative D call TRBD1 (5 bases). Germline loops: CDR1 SGHRS, CDR2 YFSETQ. V shed 4 bases and J shed 0 bases, with 16 bases lying between them. This CDR3 is built from 17 residues. The CDR3 here is CASSIGQGPPTNEKLFF. The DNA of the CDR3 is TGCGCCAGCAGCATTGGCCAGGGACCCCCAACTAATGAAAAACTGTTTTTT.

CDR3 bases: TGTGCCAGCAGCCGAAGGACAGGGGGTCTTACTGATGGCTACACCTTC. The encoded protein is CASSRRTGGLTDGYTF. The chain links TRBV28 to TRBJ1-2; 10 nucleotides agree with TRBD1. From germline, CDR1 is MDHEN and CDR2 SYDVKM. The CDR3 spans 16 residues. V shed 6 bases, J shed 6 bases, and the junction held 13 bases outside the gene matches.

The chain uses TRBV13 and TRBJ2-3, with TRBD1 matching over 8 bases. Germline trimming cut 4 bases from V and 3 bases from J; bases unmatched to any gene: 6. The CDR3 is 15 residues long. Germline V gene lookup returns CDR1 PRHDT and CDR2 FYEKMQ (reference sequence). The CDR3 region has the DNA TGTGCCAGCAGCTCCTGGGACAGGAGAACAGATACGCAGTATTTT. The encoded protein is CASSSWDRRTDTQYF.

The chain joins TRBV4-1 to TRBJ2-7, with 7 bases identical to TRBD1. Trimming at V came to 4 bases and at J to 5 bases, leaving 8 bases not matched to a gene. Germline V gene lookup returns CDR1 MGHRA and CDR2 YSYEKL. This CDR3 region has 14 residues. The DNA of the CDR3 is TGCGCCAGCAGCCCCCGACAGGGCCCAGACGAGCAGTACTTC. Protein: CASSPRQGPDEQYF.

The V call is TRBV30, the J call TRBJ2-5; maybe TRBD2 (6 bases). The DNA matches TRBJ2-7 better at its end, which makes the J call doubtful. The CDR3 totals 13 residues. Germline V gene lookup returns CDR1 GTSNPN and CDR2 SVGIG (reference sequence). In DNA, the CDR3 is TGTGCCTGGAGTGGGGACTTCCCCTACGAGCAGTACTTC. This translates into CAWSGDFPYEQYF.

As to this clone: Other DNA sequences in this sample translate to the same CDR3. The gene calls are TRBV5-6 and TRBJ2-7; D is unclear. The V gene lost 0 bases and the J gene lost 4 bases, with 5 bases spanning the gap. The CDR3 consists of 12 residues. Germline lookup yields CDR1 SGHDT and CDR2 YYEEEE. CDR3 nucleotide sequence: TGTGCCAGCAGCTTGGGCAGATACGAGCAGTACTTC. It translates to CASSLGRYEQYF.

The rearrangement links TRBV4-1 to TRBJ2-3; tentatively, D is TRBD2 (5 bases). The CDR3 runs to 16 residues. The germline V gene has CDR1 MGHRA and CDR2 YSYEKL. With 0 bases removed from V and 0 bases from J, the gap between germline ends came to 10 bases. The CDR3 DNA is TGCGCCAGCAGCCAAGAACGGGGAACGAGCACAGATACGCAGTATTTT. This encodes CASSQERGTSTDTQYF.

The chain couples TRBV30 to TRBJ2-1; no clear D. V lost 0 bases, J lost 5 bases, and 8 bases lay in between. CDR1 GTSNPN and CDR2 SVGIG come from the germline V gene (reference sequence). The CDR3 length is 13 residues. The CDR3 here is CAWSVQLNNEQFF. In DNA, the CDR3 is TGTGCCTGGAGTGTACAGCTAAACAATGAGCAGTTCTTC.

The chain employs TRBV9 and TRBJ2-1; 10 bases are shared with TRBD2. V shed 4 bases and J 6 bases; nucleotides not matched to a gene: 7. Germline-derived CDR1 and CDR2 are SGDLS and YYNGEE. The CDR3 has 15 residues. The CDR3 sequence is CASSLKGLASNEQFF. As DNA, the CDR3 is TGTGCCAGCAGCCTAAAGGGACTAGCGAGCAATGAGCAGTTCTTC.

The chain employs TRBV7-9 and TRBJ2-1; D unresolved. Between the trimmed V and J ends, which lost 4 bases and 6 bases, there was a span of 22 bases. The CDR3 contains 17 residues. Per germline, CDR1 SEHNR and CDR2 FQNEAQ (reference sequence). CDR3 region: CASSSSHAVRIPNEQFF. In nucleotides, the CDR3 is TGTGCCAGCAGCTCTTCTCATGCGGTCAGAATACCCAATGAGCAGTTCTTC.

The chain has TRBV2 and TRBJ2-1, with D perhaps matching TRBD2 (6 bases). In germline, CDR1 is SNHLY, CDR2 FYNNEI. The CDR3 contains 16 residues. V lost 7 bases to trimming and J lost 1 base, with 17 bases between them. The CDR3 spells CASIRDSSLSYNEQFF. The CDR3 nucleotides read TGTGCCAGCATCAGGGACTCCTCCTTATCCTACAATGAGCAGTTCTTC.

V is TRBV30 and J is TRBJ2-7; 7 bases map to TRBD2. After removal of 3 bases from V and 6 bases from J, the junction contained 14 bases not matched to a gene. The CDR3 contains 15 residues. Germline V gene lookup returns CDR1 GTSNPN and CDR2 SVGIG (reference sequence). The CDR3 nucleotides are TGTGCCTGGAGCGCAAAGGGAGGGTACCGGAGCGAGCAGTACTTC. Encoded protein: CAWSAKGGYRSEQYF.

This chain connects TRBV2 to TRBJ2-7; D is possibly TRBD1 (7 bases). V was clipped by 10 bases and J by 0 bases, with 13 bases between them. Germline CDR1 and CDR2: SNHLY and FYNNEI. The CDR3 spans 13 residues. The CDR3 nucleotides are TGTGCCATAAGGGGGGACAGCTCCTACGAGCAGTACTTC. Translated, it gives CAIRGDSSYEQYF.

The chain links TRBV2 to TRBJ1-1, with D possibly TRBD1 on 5 matching bases. This CDR3 contains 14 residues. Germline V gene data show CDR1 as SNHLY and CDR2 as FYNNEI. The V gene lost 6 bases and the J gene lost 0 bases, with 11 bases spanning the gap. The CDR3 nucleotides are TGTGCCAGCAGGCCGACAGAGATGAACACTGAAGCTTTCTTT. It is translated as CASRPTEMNTEAFF.

This chain uses TRBV6-5 with TRBJ2-2; a weak D match, TRBD2 (5 bases). CDR3 length: 14 amino acids. The germline V gene has CDR1 MNHEY and CDR2 SVGAGI. The ends were cut back, 10 bases at V and 1 base at J, with 13 bases in the middle. CDR3 in DNA: TGTGCCACTAGACCCGGGATGAACACCGGGGAGCTGTTTTTT. Translated, it gives CATRPGMNTGELFF.

The chain is built from TRBV7-2 and TRBJ2-3, with a possible D match to TRBD2 (6 bases). CDR1 and CDR2 (germline): SGHTA, FQGNSA. V lost 1 base and J lost 3, with 14 bases in between. This CDR3 has 16 amino acids. The CDR3 DNA reads TGTGCCAGCAGCTTAGTCGGGGGAATCGGGACAGATACGCAGTATTTT. Its protein product is CASSLVGGIGTDTQYF.

The J gene is TRBJ2-5, the V gene TRBV19; 7 bases map to TRBD2. Germline V lookup: CDR1 LNHDA, CDR2 SQIVND (reference sequence). This CDR3 contains 15 residues. V trimming: 7 bases; J trimming: 4 bases; junction bases outside the gene matches: 12. The CDR3 here is CASKPREASGETQYF. The CDR3 DNA reads as TGTGCCAGTAAACCTCGGGAGGCTAGCGGAGAGACCCAGTACTTC.

The rearrangement links TRBV27 to TRBJ2-2; TRBD2 aligns across 7 bases. CDR1 is MNHEY and CDR2 is SMNVEV in the germline V gene (reference sequence). The junction had 4 bases not matched to a gene; V was cut back by 10 bases and J by 2 bases. The CDR3 runs to 13 residues. Here the CDR3 DNA reads TGTGCCACCGCGGGAGTAAACACCGGGGAGCTGTTTTTT. Encoded protein: CATAGVNTGELFF.

The chain is built from TRBV5-5 and TRBJ2-7; D gene uncertain. The germline V and J ends were trimmed by 2 bases and 3 bases, with 15 bases remaining between them. The CDR3 runs to 15 residues. The V gene's germline CDR1 is SGHKS and CDR2 YYEKEE (reference sequence). The CDR3 reads CASSFQPAALYEQYF. For the CDR3, the DNA is TGTGCCAGCAGCTTTCAGCCGGCAGCCCTCTACGAGCAGTACTTC.

In regard to this clone: Distinct nucleotide sequences in the sample also encode this CDR3. Here the CDR3 reads CASSLAGNTEAFF. The DNA of the CDR3 is TGTGCCAGCAGCTTGGCAGGAAACACTGAAGCTTTCTTT. The chain has TRBV5-6 and TRBJ1-1; D remains unclear. Germline CDR1 SGHDT, CDR2 YYEEEE. V was trimmed by 0 bases and J by 2 bases, leaving 5 bases between them. The CDR3 is 13 residues long.

The V gene is TRBV28, the J gene TRBJ1-4, with 8 bases fitting TRBD1. The CDR3 extends over 18 amino acids. The germline V gene has CDR1 MDHEN and CDR2 SYDVKM. V was clipped by 1 base and J by 4 bases; unmatched bases: 11. The CDR3 sequence is CASSLLVPQGAVNEKLFF. The CDR3 DNA reads as TGTGCCAGCAGTTTATTGGTCCCCCAGGGGGCCGTTAATGAAAAACTGTTTTTT.

The rearrangement joins TRBV27 to TRBJ1-1; the D gene is possibly TRBD1 (6 bases). The V end was cut by 5 bases, the J end by 11 bases, with 15 bases between. CDR3 length: 12 amino acids. Germline V gene data show CDR1 as MNHEY and CDR2 as SMNVEV (reference sequence). The CDR3 sequence is CASSAGGAMAFF. CDR3 bases: TGTGCCAGCAGTGCCGGGGGGGCCATGGCTTTCTTT.

The chain combines TRBV27 with TRBJ2-1; perhaps TRBD2 as D (5 bases). CDR3 length: 18 residues. V was cut by 0 bases and J by 9 bases, with 24 bases left in between. The germline CDR1 and CDR2 sequences are MNHEY and SMNVEV (reference sequence). In DNA form, the CDR3 reads TGTGCCAGCAGTTTATCGTGGGGAGTGGCCCCAAGTTTAGCTGAGCAGTTCTTC. Its translation: CASSLSWGVAPSLAEQFF.

This clone was detected once. CDR3 nucleotides: TGTGCCAGCAGTTCCTACCGGGACACTACCTACGAGCAGTACTTC. It encodes CASSSYRDTTYEQYF. J is TRBJ2-7 and V is TRBV28; tentative D call: TRBD1 (6 bases). CDR1 and CDR2 from the germline V gene are MDHEN and SYDVKM. V was shortened by 4 bases and J by 2 bases, with 15 bases between the two germline ends. This CDR3 region has 15 residues.

V is TRBV27 and J is TRBJ2-1; D may be TRBD1 (5 bases). The CDR3 length is 14 residues. Trimming took 4 bases from V and 5 from J, leaving 12 bases between them. CDR1 and CDR2 from the germline V gene are MNHEY and SMNVEV (reference sequence). The CDR3 loop reads CASSSDRFDNEQFF. The CDR3 DNA reads TGTGCCAGCAGTTCAGACAGATTTGACAATGAGCAGTTCTTC.

The J gene is TRBJ1-2, the V gene TRBV9, with 7 positions matching TRBD1. The CDR3 length is 17 residues. The germline gives CDR1 SGDLS, CDR2 YYNGEE. The J segment lost 4 bases and the V segment lost 0 bases, leaving 12 bases of the junction unmatched. The CDR3 DNA sequence: TGTGCCAGCAGCGTAGGTGGAAACCCAGGGGGTCCCTATGGCTACACCTTC. Protein product: CASSVGGNPGGPYGYTF.

The chain has TRBV29-1 and TRBJ2-1, with no clear D. This CDR3 has 12 residues. V was cut by 4 bases and J by 4 bases, with 8 bases left in between. Germline V gene lookup returns CDR1 SQVTM and CDR2 ANQGSEA. The CDR3 sequence: CSVVAVYNEQFF. CDR3 coding DNA: TGCAGCGTTGTAGCCGTGTACAATGAGCAGTTCTTC.